The 16 T cell receptor beta chains below all came from one sample that was sequenced in a study of response to subunit inactivated influenza vaccine (dated by TCRdb to 2016 to 2019). The library was produced with RT-PCR. Sequencing was carried out with an Illumina HiSeq 2500. TCRdb redid the processing of the public reads, applying fastp at Q25 and MiXCR, and retained in-frame beta chains. Every CDR3 protein is listed once, alongside the most common genes and DNA of its rows. Counted in this sample were some 480,000 distinct CDR3 sequences; over 9.5% of them appeared once. The ten largest make up roughly 12% of the sample. In light of the paper, this sample's time point label describes: 45 days after influenza vaccine administration. The source material was PBMCs from blood, sampled roughly 6 weeks after vaccination. These receptors were taken from a man aged 45-65 years who received an inactivated influenza vaccine. Donor details come from another sample of the same person, matched by shared clones.

This clonotype was picked up a small number of times. The chain couples TRBV27 to TRBJ2-3; D is uncertain. The CDR3 is 18 amino acids. Germline assignment: CDR1 MNHEY and CDR2 SMNVEV (reference sequence). V was shortened by 0 bases and J by 0 bases, with 16 bases between the two germline ends. CDR3 loop: CASSLSGRKLRSTDTQYF. In DNA, the CDR3 is TGTGCCAGCAGTTTATCGGGCCGGAAATTGCGGAGCACAGATACGCAGTATTTT.

The table lists this clonotype with a few counts. The chain carries TRBV28 and TRBJ2-5; 10 bases line up with TRBD2. J gave up 2 bases and V 4 bases, and 4 bases lay outside the gene matches. The CDR3 is made up of 15 amino acids. CDR1 and CDR2 (germline): MDHEN, SYDVKM. CDR3 nucleotides: TGTGCCAGCAGTTCCGGACTAGCGGAGCAAGAGACCCAGTACTTC. This translates into CASSSGLAEQETQYF.

This clonotype has ten or more counts. The chain couples TRBV20-1 to TRBJ2-1, with a tentative D call TRBD2 (6 bases). The germline gives CDR1 DFQATT, CDR2 SNEGSKA (reference sequence). Trimming left V 4 bases short and J 5 bases short, with 9 bases between. This CDR3 comprises 12 residues. The CDR3 loop is CSAKEGHNEQFF. CDR3 sequence (DNA): TGCAGTGCTAAGGAGGGCCACAATGAGCAGTTCTTC.

This clonotype was seen a few times. The V call is TRBV28, the J call TRBJ2-7, with 12 bases that match TRBD2. This CDR3 has 15 residues. CDR1 and CDR2 from the germline V gene are MDHEN and SYDVKM. V lost 7 bases to trimming and J lost 4 bases; unmatched junction nucleotides: 8. CDR3 in amino acids: CASNLSGTSGYEQYF. Written as DNA, the CDR3 is TGTGCCAGCAACCTCTCGGGGACTAGCGGGTACGAGCAGTACTTC.

As regards this clonotype: It may be a read error: a sequence one base away is much more abundant. No conserved phenylalanine or tryptophan is present at the end of the CDR3, so a read error is the likely explanation. The V and J genes are TRBV7-9 and TRBJ1-1; D is unclear. Germline loops: CDR1 SEHNR, CDR2 FQNEAQ (reference sequence). The CDR3 runs 14 residues. With 6 bases removed from V and 0 bases from J, the gap between germline ends came to 11 bases. The CDR3 spells CASSPLGMNTEAFL. CDR3 bases: TGTGCCAGCAGTCCTCTGGGGATGAACACTGAAGCTTTCCTT.

This clonotype showed up many times. The chain joins TRBV7-3 to TRBJ2-5; D is unresolved. V lost 2 bases and J 0 bases, leaving 4 bases between the germline ends. Germline V gene data show CDR1 as SGHTA and CDR2 as FQGTGA. The CDR3 sequence is 13 residues long. The CDR3 DNA reads TGTGCCAGCAGCTTACGGAACCAAGAGACCCAGTACTTC. Encoded protein: CASSLRNQETQYF.

The chain recombines TRBV4-2 with TRBJ1-1; 8 nucleotides line up with TRBD1. Per the germline V gene, CDR1 is LGHNA and CDR2 is YNFKEQ. The ends lost 0 bases at V and 4 bases at J; junction bases unmatched: 1. This CDR3 is 14 amino acids long. Here the CDR3 reads CASSQDTGGTEAFF. CDR3 DNA sequence: TGTGCCAGCAGCCAAGATACAGGGGGCACTGAAGCTTTCTTT.

The rearrangement links TRBV12-3 or TRBV12-4 to TRBJ1-3; no reliable D call. The CDR3 contains 15 residues. The V and J ends lost 6 bases and 4 bases respectively, with 16 bases between them. DNA for the CDR3: TGTGCCAGCAGGTCAATTTGGGAACCCGGAAACACCATATATTTT. Translation: CASRSIWEPGNTIYF.

This clonotype was counted only a few times. V usage is TRBV18 and J usage is TRBJ1-4; D perhaps matches TRBD1 (6 bases). From germline, CDR1 is KGHSH and CDR2 LQKENI. CDR3 length: 17 amino acids. The V end lost 2 bases, the J end lost 0 bases, and 13 bases lay between the germline ends. The CDR3 region is CASSPLTGQATNEKLFF. Here the CDR3 DNA reads TGTGCCAGCTCACCATTGACAGGCCAAGCAACTAATGAAAAACTGTTTTTT.

The chain combines TRBV5-6 with TRBJ2-2; unclear D gene. Per the germline V gene, CDR1 is SGHDT and CDR2 is YYEEEE. V lost 2 bases, J lost 5 bases, and 7 bases lay in between. This CDR3 comprises 13 residues. The CDR3 protein is CASSLVATGELFF. The CDR3 DNA sequence: TGTGCCAGCAGCTTAGTTGCGACCGGGGAGCTGTTTTTT.

This clonotype occurred many times. The chain carries TRBV29-1 and TRBJ2-5; 8 positions match TRBD1. This CDR3 has 12 residues. With 7 bases clipped from V and 5 bases from J, the junction kept 6 bases outside the gene matches. Germline CDR1 SQVTM, CDR2 ANQGSEA. The CDR3: CSGGTGGETQYF. CDR3 DNA sequence: TGCAGCGGTGGGACAGGCGGGGAGACCCAGTACTTC.

The chain recombines TRBV6-1 with TRBJ2-2; 7 bases fit TRBD1. CDR3 length equals 13 residues. The trim removed 4 bases at V and 6 bases at J, leaving 2 bases unmatched. Germline CDR1 MNHNS, CDR2 SASEGT. The CDR3 is CASSAGGSGELFF. The CDR3 DNA sequence: TGTGCCAGCAGTGCAGGGGGATCCGGGGAGCTGTTTTTT.

CDR3: CASSLPGLAAHTDTQYF. The CDR3 coding sequence is TGTGCCAGCAGCTTACCGGGACTAGCGGCTCACACAGATACGCAGTATTTT. The V and J genes are TRBV7-2 and TRBJ2-3; TRBD2 agrees at 11 bases. Germline V gene lookup returns CDR1 SGHTA and CDR2 FQGNSA. There are 17 residues in the CDR3. V lost 2 bases, J lost 2 bases, and 6 bases stayed unmatched.

This chain uses TRBV7-9 with TRBJ1-4; D is ambiguous. This CDR3 has 17 residues. The germline V and J ends were trimmed by 2 bases and 3 bases, with 16 bases remaining between them. Germline V lookup: CDR1 SEHNR, CDR2 FQNEAQ (reference sequence). The CDR3 protein is CASSLPVIGFANEKLFF. In DNA form, the CDR3 reads TGTGCCAGCAGCTTACCAGTCATCGGTTTTGCTAATGAAAAACTGTTTTTT.

At least ten counts were recorded for this clonotype. The chain links TRBV4-2 to TRBJ2-1; no clear D gene. CDR3 length: 15 amino acids. The V and J ends lost 0 bases and 7 bases respectively, with 13 bases between them. Per germline, CDR1 LGHNA and CDR2 YNFKEQ. The CDR3 spells CASSQEVLQPNEQFF. The CDR3, as DNA: TGTGCCAGCAGCCAAGAGGTCCTGCAACCGAATGAGCAGTTCTTC.

This clonotype was counted at least ten times. CDR3 sequence (DNA): TGTGCCAGCAGCTTACCCGGGACAGACTATGGCTACACCTTC. Protein product: CASSLPGTDYGYTF. This chain joins TRBV7-8 and TRBJ1-2; 7 bases are shared with TRBD1. V shed 2 bases, J shed 3 bases, and the junction held 3 bases outside the gene matches. Germline lookup yields CDR1 SGHVS and CDR2 FQNEAQ. This CDR3 is 14 amino acids long.